The T cell receptor beta chain described here comes from a study of shared clonotypes between healthy human individuals. Sequencing used immunoSEQ multiplex PCR; TCRdb keeps in-frame clones, though not all of them. Among about 470,000 clones listed, roughly 80% were seen once. Germline V CDR1 and CDR2: GTSNPN, SVGIG (reference sequence). The CDR3 is 13 residues long. Unmatched junction bases numbered 0, after V lost 3 bases and J lost 1 base. All donors qualified as healthy HIV-negative adults and had experienced no recent acute infections or vaccinations. All of the donors resided in Nashville, Tennessee, and each was a Caucasian adult. Researchers drew on roughly 84 million PBMCs for genomic DNA from unsorted samples.

The sequenced sample was PBMCs. This rearrangement joins TRBV30 to TRBJ2-3; TRBD2 matches at 8 bases. This sequence originates from a woman aged 40 to 55 in good health. Some clones in this sample may be carry-over from other donors' samples. CDR3 bases: TGTGCCTGGAGACTAGCGGGCACAGATACGCAGTATTTT. As protein: CAWRLAGTDTQYF. The complete variable domain, with remaining parts taken from reference TRBV30 and TRBJ2-3, reads SQTIHQWPATLVQPVGSPLSLECTVEGTSNPNLYWYRQAAGRGLQLLFYSVGIGQISSEVPQNLSASRPQDRQFILSSKKLLLSDSGFYLCAWRLAGTDTQYFGPGTRLTVL.